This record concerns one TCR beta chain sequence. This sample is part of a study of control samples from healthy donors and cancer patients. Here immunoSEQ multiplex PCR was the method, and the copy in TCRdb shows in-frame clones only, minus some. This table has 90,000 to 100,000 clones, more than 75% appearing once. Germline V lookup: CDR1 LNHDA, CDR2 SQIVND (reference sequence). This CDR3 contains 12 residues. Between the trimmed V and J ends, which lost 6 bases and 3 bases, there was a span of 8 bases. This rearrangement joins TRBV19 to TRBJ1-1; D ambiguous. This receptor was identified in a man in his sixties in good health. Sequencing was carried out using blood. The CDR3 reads CASSRFDTEAFF. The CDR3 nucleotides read TGTGCCAGTAGCAGGTTTGACACTGAAGCTTTCTTT.